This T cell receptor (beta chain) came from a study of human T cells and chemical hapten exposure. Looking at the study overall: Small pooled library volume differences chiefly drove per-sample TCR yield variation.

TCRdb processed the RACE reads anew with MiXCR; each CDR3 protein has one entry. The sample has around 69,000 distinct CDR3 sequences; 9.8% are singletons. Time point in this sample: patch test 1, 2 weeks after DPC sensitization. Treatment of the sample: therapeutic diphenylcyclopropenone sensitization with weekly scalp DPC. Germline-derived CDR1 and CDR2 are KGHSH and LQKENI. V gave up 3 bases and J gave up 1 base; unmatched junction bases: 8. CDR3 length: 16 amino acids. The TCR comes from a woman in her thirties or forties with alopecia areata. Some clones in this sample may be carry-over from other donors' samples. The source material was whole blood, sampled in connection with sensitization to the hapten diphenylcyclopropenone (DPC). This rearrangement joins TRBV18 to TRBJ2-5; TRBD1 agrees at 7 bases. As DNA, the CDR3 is TGTGCCAGCTCACCCCAGACAGGGACGATCCAAGAGACCCAGTACTTC. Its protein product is CASSPQTGTIQETQYF.